These 23 T cell receptor beta chains were all obtained from the same sample, sequenced in a study of blood T cell repertoires in COVID-19. TCRdb keeps only in-frame clones here, not all; method: immunoSEQ multiplex PCR. The table includes 60,000 to 75,000 clones, roughly four fifths detected once. Sequenced sample: peripheral blood. These receptors were taken from a human donor in a cohort sampled during active COVID-19.

This clone was observed once. The CDR3 loop reads CASSQELGRNLETQYF. The CDR3 DNA sequence: TGTGCCAGCAGCCAAGAATTGGGGAGAAATTTGGAGACCCAGTACTTC. The chain has TRBV14 and TRBJ2-5, with D maybe TRBD2 (5 bases). Germline V gene data show CDR1 as SGHDN and CDR2 as FVKESK. The length of the CDR3 is 16 residues. Deletions cut 0 bases from V and 5 bases from J, with 16 bases between.

The V gene is TRBV27, the J gene TRBJ2-2; perhaps TRBD2 as D (6 bases). The ends were cut back, 9 bases at V and 5 bases at J, with 16 bases in the middle. The CDR3 length is 14 residues. In germline, CDR1 is MNHEY, CDR2 SMNVEV (reference sequence). CDR3 DNA sequence: TGTGCCAGTGGGGGAGGCGATTGGACCGGGGAGCTGTTTTTT. This codes for CASGGGDWTGELFF.

The chain recombines TRBV7-9 with TRBJ2-7; D might be TRBD1 (6 bases). Germline loops: CDR1 SEHNR, CDR2 FQNEAQ (reference sequence). The CDR3 length is 15 residues. Trimming removed 4 bases from V and 6 bases from J, with 19 bases in between. In nucleotides, the CDR3 is TGTGCCAGCAGCTGGGACCAGGGGATTTCACGCGAGCAGTACTTC. Its protein is CASSWDQGISREQYF.

This clone was counted ten times or more. This chain links TRBV27 with TRBJ2-2; 7 positions match TRBD1. Germline trimming cut 9 bases from V and 4 bases from J; bases unmatched to any gene: 14. The CDR3 has 16 amino acids. CDR1 and CDR2 (germline): MNHEY, SMNVEV (reference sequence). The CDR3 DNA sequence: TGTGCCAGTAGAAGACAGGGCGCCTCAAGCACCGGGGAGCTGTTTTTT. This gives the protein CASRRQGASSTGELFF.

The V gene is TRBV19, the J gene TRBJ2-5; TRBD1 aligns across 7 bases. The CDR3 loop spans 16 amino acids. CDR1 LNHDA and CDR2 SQIVND come from the germline V gene (reference sequence). Trimming removed 4 bases from V and 5 bases from J; junction bases left unmatched: 13. The CDR3 here is CASSNTEATGVETQYF. The DNA for the CDR3 is TGTGCCAGTAGTAACACCGAAGCTACAGGGGTGGAGACCCAGTACTTC.

The V gene is TRBV30, the J gene TRBJ1-4; D not certain. Germline V gene data show CDR1 as GTSNPN and CDR2 as SVGIG (reference sequence). Trimming left V 1 base short and J 4 bases short, with 13 bases between. This CDR3 has 15 amino acids. Written as DNA, the CDR3 is TGTGCCTGGAGTGGCGGTGTGGGTCTTAATGAAAAACTGTTTTTT. Translated, it gives CAWSGGVGLNEKLFF.

The J gene is TRBJ2-7, the V gene TRBV29-1, with 8 positions matching TRBD1. J gave up 6 bases and V 8 bases, and 6 bases lay outside the gene matches. Germline values: CDR1 SQVTM, CDR2 ANQGSEA. This CDR3 comprises 11 residues. The DNA for the CDR3 is TGCAGCACCGGACAGGGCGGCGAGCAGTACTTC. This sequence encodes CSTGQGGEQYF.

The V and J genes are TRBV10-1 and TRBJ2-5; 9 positions match TRBD2. Germline trimming cut 1 base from V and 2 bases from J; bases unmatched to any gene: 5. The CDR3 loop spans 16 amino acids. Germline values: CDR1 WNHNN, CDR2 SYGVQD (reference sequence). The CDR3 DNA follows: TGCGCCAGCAGTGAGTTAGCGGGGGCCGTACAAGAGACCCAGTACTTC. Translating it yields CASSELAGAVQETQYF.

The V call is TRBV19, the J call TRBJ2-3; D possibly corresponds to TRBD2 (7 bases). The CDR3 loop spans 16 amino acids. V was cut by 7 bases and J by 1 base, with 18 bases left in between. Looked up from germline, CDR1 is LNHDA and CDR2 is SQIVND (reference sequence). DNA for the CDR3: TGTGCCAGTACCCCCCTAGGGGGGGCCGGCACAGATACGCAGTATTTT. Translation: CASTPLGGAGTDTQYF.

J is TRBJ2-1 and V is TRBV9; TRBD1 matches 7 bases. V dropped 4 bases and J dropped 7; count of bases not matched to a gene: 8. In germline, CDR1 is SGDLS, CDR2 YYNGEE. CDR3 length equals 14 residues. The CDR3 nucleotides read TGTGCCAGCAGCCCTAGACAGGGAATGAATGAGCAGTTCTTC. Encoded protein: CASSPRQGMNEQFF.

The V call is TRBV19, the J call TRBJ2-7, with 7 bases identical to TRBD1. Per germline, CDR1 LNHDA and CDR2 SQIVND (reference sequence). CDR3 length: 15 residues. With V trimmed by 10 bases and J by 3 bases, 15 bases remained unmatched. CDR3 nucleotides: TGTGCCACCGCCCCCCCGGGACAGCCGTTCTACGAGCAGTACTTC. Translating gives CATAPPGQPFYEQYF. The full variable domain, with the rest looked up from reference TRBV19 and TRBJ2-7, is DGGITQSPKYLFRKEGQNVTLSCEQNLNHDAMYWYRQDPGQGLRLIYYSQIVNDFQKGDIAEGYSVSREKKESFPLTVTSAQKNPTAFYLCATAPPGQPFYEQYFGPGTRLTVT.

The chain employs TRBV19 and TRBJ2-4; D may be TRBD2 (6 bases). Trimming took off 2 bases at V and 2 bases at J, with 13 bases between the two ends. The CDR3 runs 16 residues. Germline V gene data show CDR1 as LNHDA and CDR2 as SQIVND (reference sequence). As DNA, the CDR3 is TGTGCCAGTAGTATAAGTCGGGGGTTAACCAAAAACATTCAGTACTTC. It codes for CASSISRGLTKNIQYF. Full variable domain (remainder filled in from reference TRBV19 and TRBJ2-4): DGGITQSPKYLFRKEGQNVTLSCEQNLNHDAMYWYRQDPGQGLRLIYYSQIVNDFQKGDIAEGYSVSREKKESFPLTVTSAQKNPTAFYLCASSISRGLTKNIQYFGAGTRLSVL.

The gene calls are TRBV18 and TRBJ2-5; a weak D match, TRBD1 (6 bases). This CDR3 has 13 residues. Trimming took off 5 bases at V and 2 bases at J, with 9 bases between the two ends. CDR1 is KGHSH and CDR2 is LQKENI in the germline V gene. CDR3 nucleotides: TGTGCCAGCTCAAGGGACAAGCAAGAGACCCAGTACTTC. Encoded protein: CASSRDKQETQYF.

The chain uses TRBV18 and TRBJ1-1; a possible D gene is TRBD1 (6 bases). Trimming pared 4 bases from V and 5 bases from J, leaving 17 bases between. Germline-derived CDR1 and CDR2 are KGHSH and LQKENI. The CDR3 totals 15 residues. DNA of the CDR3: TGTGCCAGCTCACTGAACAGGGATCGACGGACTGAAGCTTTCTTT. Its translation: CASSLNRDRRTEAFF. Variable domain in full (rest from reference TRBV18 and TRBJ1-1): NAGVMQNPRHLVRRRGQEARLRCSPMKGHSHVYWYRQLPEEGLKFMVYLQKENIIDESGMPKERFSAEFPKEGPSILRIQQVVRGDSAAYFCASSLNRDRRTEAFFGQGTRLTVV.

The chain recombines TRBV30 with TRBJ1-2; tentative D call: TRBD1 (6 bases). CDR1 is GTSNPN, CDR2 SVGIG, per germline (reference sequence). This CDR3 has 13 amino acids. The V and J ends lost 0 bases and 7 bases respectively, with 12 bases between them. CDR3 coding DNA: TGTGCCTGGAGTGTACAAGCAGGGGCTGGCTACACCTTC. It yields the protein CAWSVQAGAGYTF.

In this sample, this clone turned up once. The gene calls are TRBV5-5 and TRBJ2-3; 7 bases are a match to TRBD2. Germline CDR1 reads SGHKS; CDR2 reads YYEKEE (reference sequence). With V trimmed by 3 bases and J by 5 bases, 12 bases remained unmatched. The CDR3 length is 16 residues. The CDR3 region is CASSWDLRGWVDTQYF. In DNA form, the CDR3 reads TGTGCCAGCAGCTGGGACTTGCGGGGGTGGGTAGATACGCAGTATTTT.

V gene TRBV29-1 combines with J gene TRBJ2-3; 8 positions match TRBD2. The junction had 6 bases not matched to a gene; V was cut back by 3 bases and J by 1 base. CDR1 is SQVTM, CDR2 ANQGSEA, per germline. CDR3 length equals 15 residues. The CDR3: CSVESMRGGTDTQYF. CDR3 DNA sequence: TGCAGCGTTGAGAGTATGCGGGGGGGCACAGATACGCAGTATTTT.

V usage is TRBV5-4 and J usage is TRBJ2-2; TRBD2 matches 8 bases. The germline V gene has CDR1 SGHNT and CDR2 YYREEE (reference sequence). The trim removed 0 bases at V and 4 bases at J, leaving 5 bases unmatched. CDR3 size: 16 residues. The CDR3 sequence is CASSLGTSGRTGELFF. The CDR3 coding sequence is TGTGCCAGCAGCTTGGGAACTAGCGGACGCACCGGGGAGCTGTTTTTT.

To note about this clone: The junction departs from germline at one end; a sequencing error may be responsible. V usage is TRBV5-1 and J usage is TRBJ2-2, with 15 bases aligning to TRBD2. From germline, CDR1 is SGHRS and CDR2 YFSETQ. This CDR3 spans 16 amino acids. The CDR3 bases are TGCGCCCGCAGCCGGACTAGCGGGGGGGCAAACGGGGAGCTGTTTTTT. This codes for CARSRTSGGANGELFF.

The chain couples TRBV2 to TRBJ1-4, with 7 positions matching TRBD1. This CDR3 is 16 amino acids long. The V segment lost 7 bases and the J segment 5 bases; nucleotides outside the gene matches: 13. Germline CDR1 reads SNHLY; CDR2 reads FYNNEI. The CDR3 region is CASTFRGTDTNEKLFF. CDR3 coding DNA: TGTGCCAGCACCTTTCGGGGGACAGACACAAATGAAAAACTGTTTTTT.

The gene calls are TRBV19 and TRBJ1-5, with 7 bases identical to TRBD1. Germline V gene sequence: CDR1 LNHDA, CDR2 SQIVND (reference sequence). The CDR3 spans 15 residues. Germline trimming cut 11 bases from V and 1 base from J; bases unmatched to any gene: 11. The CDR3: CASRGAQASNQPQHF. CDR3 nucleotide sequence: TGTGCCTCCAGGGGGGCCCAGGCAAGCAATCAGCCCCAGCATTTT.

The CDR3 is CASRTGTFGNQPQHF. The CDR3 bases are TGTGCCAGCAGAACCGGGACATTCGGCAATCAGCCCCAGCATTTT. The rearrangement uses TRBV2 and TRBJ1-5, with D maybe TRBD1 (6 bases). V lost 6 bases and J 2 bases, leaving 14 bases between the germline ends. The CDR3 length is 15 residues. In germline, CDR1 is SNHLY, CDR2 FYNNEI.

This clone was observed a single time. This sequence joins TRBV7-9 and TRBJ2-7; tentatively, D is TRBD1 (6 bases). The V end lost 4 bases, the J end lost 4 bases, and 14 bases lay between the germline ends. The CDR3 sequence is 14 residues long. CDR1 is SEHNR and CDR2 is FQNEAQ in the germline V gene (reference sequence). The CDR3 nucleotides are TGTGCCAGCAGCTCACAGGGTACTGCGTACGAGCAGTACGTC. This translates into CASSSQGTAYEQYV.